The sequence of this T cell receptor beta chain was determined in a study of beta chain features in type 1 diabetes. Study-level results: Shortening that was moderate but significant affected the TCRB CDR3s of Type 1 diabetes patients in all four CD4+ subsets. No resolution was reached here on whether HLA type influences TCRB rearrangement. Naive, central memory and Treg TCRB repertoires appeared more alike in patients than in healthy donors.

Sorting with CD45RO/CCR7/CD25/CD127/CD95/CD27 yielded naive, central memory, regulatory and stem-like memory CD4+ cells. About this clone: Its antigen is as yet unknown.

Every bit of the isolated RNA underwent reverse transcription, so sequencing read expressed TCRB transcripts. The assay was immunoSEQ multiplex PCR, and TCRdb's table has in-frame clones only and misses some. This sample carries some 360,000 clones, roughly a fifth of them seen once, and the ten largest clones take roughly 0.045%. The V gene end was trimmed by 2 bases and the J gene end by 3 bases; junction bases not matched to a gene: 3. The CDR3 loop spans 16 amino acids. Germline-derived CDR1 and CDR2 are LGHNA and YNFKEQ. This chain connects TRBV4-2 to TRBJ2-1; 11 bases map to TRBD2. This TCR was recovered from a woman in her late teens or twenties in good health. The sample taken for sequencing was naive CD4+ T cells from blood. CDR3 region: CASSQLAGGFYNEQFF. For the CDR3, the DNA is TGTGCCAGCAGCCAACTAGCGGGAGGATTCTACAATGAGCAGTTCTTC.